One T cell receptor beta chain is described in this entry. CDR3 length: 12 amino acids. The germline gives CDR1 ENHRY, CDR2 SYGVKD. In the authors' methods: Amplification with reference gene primers provided the estimates of nucleated cell counts. Here immunoSEQ multiplex PCR was the method, and the copy in TCRdb shows in-frame clones only, minus some. V and J calls and clone size are copied from that table; D and trimming were computed from the DNA. This table has tens of thousands of clones, 88% appearing once. The sample comes from a study of blood T cell repertoires in COVID-19. Background on the study: Sites across the United States, Italy and Spain contributed samples from acute and convalescent COVID-19.

This sequence was found in a man aged 45 to 65 with active COVID-19. The J gene is TRBJ1-5, the V gene TRBV10-3, with D unclear. Source material: peripheral blood. The CDR3 DNA sequence: TGTGCATACAGATATAGCAATCAGCCCCAGCATTTT. Amino acid sequence: CAYRYSNQPQHF.